This T cell receptor (beta chain) was obtained from a study of blood T cell repertoires in COVID-19 (dated by TCRdb to 2020 to 2022). Describing the broader study: Collaborator samples came from the United States, Italy and Spain and covered acute and convalescent phases of COVID-19. A de-identified subject ID, COVID-19 status, age in years and sex were almost always included in the sample metadata. A freely available public database, intended as a resource for researchers studying the immune response to SARS-CoV-2, is where the repertoires were released. The samples were drawn from two sources: the first 160 participants of the ongoing ImmuneRACE study, and 1,000 to 1,500 subjects contributed by 6 global collaborators. The prospective study material was composed of cDNA or gDNA derived from T cells, B-cell-depleted T cells, or PBMCs. Deeply sampled blood TCRbeta repertoires from subjects exposed to, actively infected with, or recovered from COVID-19 were included in the dataset. Where HLA class I and class II types were available, the types were taken from metadata supplied by the sample provider, not from assay-based typing. Broader findings and caveats from the paper: How much clinical and demographic metadata was included differed by source and by participant, and the metadata was provided uncurated.

Collaborating institutions collected whole blood in K2EDTA tubes following their own protocols. Collaborator samples were shipped for TCRbeta analysis as frozen whole blood, isolated PBMCs, or DNA extracted from either sample type. Details on this clone: Its antigen remains unidentified. No clone much larger than this one lies a single base away; base qualities are absent.

TCRbeta CDR3 regions were amplified from genomic DNA using the immunoSEQ Assay, a bias-controlled multiplex PCR. Concerning the study's data processing: The number of nucleated cells in each sample was estimated from the amplification of reference gene primers within the assay. Sequence reads were collapsed and filtered to measure the absolute abundance of every unique TCRbeta CDR3 rearrangement. For each sample, productive Simpson clonality was calculated by taking the square root of Simpson's diversity index across productive rearrangements. TCRdb's version of the immuneACCESS table is confined to in-frame rearrangements and falls short of the full clone set. An unresolved V gene accounts for under half of the shortfall where checked; the remainder is of unknown origin. From that table come the V and J calls and clone size; the DNA was used to work out D and trimming. The sample includes 180,000 or so clones, with roughly 88% observed a single time. The top ten constitute about a tenth of the sample.

Sequencing was performed on peripheral blood. The TCR was taken from a human donor with active or convalescent COVID-19. The donor label of this sample is uncertain.

The nucleotide sequence is given as TGTGCCTGGAGTGTCTACAGTCCTACAAGGGGACAAAACACAGATACGCAGTATTTT. Its product reads: CAWSVYSPTRGQNTDTQYF. Rearrangement joined TRBV30 to TRBJ2-3, with TRBD1 tentatively as D gene (6 bases match). V loses 0 bases of germline sequence and J loses 2 bases, and the interval between the two ends is 24 bases. The CDR3, cysteine through phenylalanine, is 19 amino acids long. The kept DNA is CDR3 alone, 57 bases in frame from the first base. According to the germline V gene (reference sequence), CDR1 reads GTSNPN and CDR2 reads SVGIG.